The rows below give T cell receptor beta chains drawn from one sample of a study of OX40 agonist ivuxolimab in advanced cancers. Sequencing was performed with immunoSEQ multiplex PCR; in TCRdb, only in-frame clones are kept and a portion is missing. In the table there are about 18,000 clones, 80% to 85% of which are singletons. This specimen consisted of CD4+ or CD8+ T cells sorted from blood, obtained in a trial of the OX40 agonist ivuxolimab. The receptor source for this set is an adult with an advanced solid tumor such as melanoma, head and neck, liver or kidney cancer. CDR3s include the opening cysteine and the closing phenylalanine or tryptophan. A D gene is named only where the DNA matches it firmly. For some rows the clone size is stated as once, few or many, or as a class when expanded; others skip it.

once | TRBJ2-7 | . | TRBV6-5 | CASSYSPRDEQYF | TGTGCCAGCAGTTACTCGCCCAGGGACGAGCAGTACTTC
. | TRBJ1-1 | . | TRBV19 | CASSILQQMNTEAFF | TGTGCCAGTAGTATCCTTCAACAGATGAACACTGAAGCTTTCTTT
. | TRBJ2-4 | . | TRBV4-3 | CASSLEVGGQNIQYF | TGCGCCAGCAGCCTAGAAGTGGGGGGCCAAAACATTCAGTACTTC
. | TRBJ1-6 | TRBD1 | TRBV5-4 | CASSLVQGASYNSPLHF | TGTGCCAGCAGTTTAGTACAGGGGGCATCCTATAATTCACCCCTCCACTTT
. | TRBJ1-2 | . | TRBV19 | CASSITGILYTF | TGTGCCAGTTCCATCACAGGGATTCTATACACCTTC
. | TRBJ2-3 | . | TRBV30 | CAWSGAGLTDTQYF | TGTGCCTGGAGTGGGGCGGGGCTCACAGATACGCAGTATTTT
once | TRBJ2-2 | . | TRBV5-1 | CGRPNTGELFF | TGCGGCCGACCAAACACCGGGGAGCTGTTTTTT
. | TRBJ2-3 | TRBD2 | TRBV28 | CASSFPGLAGGHGTDTQYF | TGTGCCAGCAGTTTCCCCGGACTAGCGGGGGGGCATGGGACAGATACGCAGTATTTT
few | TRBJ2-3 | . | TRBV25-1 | CASGNTDTQYF | TGTGCCAGCGGCAACACAGATACGCAGTATTTT
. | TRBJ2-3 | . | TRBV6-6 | CASSPTGSTDTQYF | TGTGCCAGCAGCCCTACGGGGAGCACAGATACGCAGTATTTT
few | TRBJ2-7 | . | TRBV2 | CASIISRDNTYEQYF | TGTGCCAGCATCATAAGTCGGGACAATACCTACGAGCAGTACTTC
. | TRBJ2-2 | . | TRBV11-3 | CASSSPESRPGELFF | TGTGCCAGCAGCTCCCCCGAGTCCCGTCCCGGGGAGCTGTTTTTT
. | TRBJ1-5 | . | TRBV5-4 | CASSRDGGNQPQHF | TGTGCCAGCAGCCGGGACGGCGGCAATCAGCCCCAGCATTTT
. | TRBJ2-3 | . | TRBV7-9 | CASSRGGTASTDTQYF | TGTGCCAGCAGTCGAGGGGGGACAGCTAGCACAGATACGCAGTATTTT
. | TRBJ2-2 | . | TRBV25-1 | CASSWTEFTGELFF | TGTGCCAGCAGTTGGACCGAATTCACCGGGGAGCTGTTTTTT
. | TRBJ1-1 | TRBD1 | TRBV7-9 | CASSLGLTGGAMNTEAFF | TGTGCCAGCAGCTTAGGGCTCACAGGGGGCGCGATGAACACTGAAGCTTTCTTT
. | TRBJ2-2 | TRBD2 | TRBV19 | CASIELAGTGELFF | TGTGCCAGTATTGAACTAGCGGGAACCGGGGAGCTGTTTTTT
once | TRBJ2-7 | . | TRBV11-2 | CASSLARVGSYEQYF | TGTGCCAGCAGCTTAGCCCGAGTAGGCTCCTACGAGCAGTACTTC
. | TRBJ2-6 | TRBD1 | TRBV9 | CASNQGAGANVLTF | TGTGCCAGCAATCAGGGGGCTGGGGCCAACGTCCTGACTTTC
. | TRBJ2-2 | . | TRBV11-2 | CASSFVAGELFF | TGTGCCAGCAGCTTTGTTGCCGGGGAGCTGTTTTTT
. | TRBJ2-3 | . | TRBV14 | CASSQVGVTDTQYF | TGTGCCAGCAGCCAAGTTGGGGTAACAGATACGCAGTATTTT
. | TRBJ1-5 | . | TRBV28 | CASSLRDPNQPQHF | TGTGCCAGCAGTTTAAGGGACCCCAATCAGCCCCAGCATTTT
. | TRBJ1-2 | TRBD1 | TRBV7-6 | CASSLIQGASGYTF | TGTGCCAGCAGCTTAATCCAGGGGGCAAGTGGCTACACCTTC
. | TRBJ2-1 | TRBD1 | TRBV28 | CASSLPQGVSYNEQFF | TGTGCCAGCAGTCTGCCCCAGGGGGTTTCCTACAATGAGCAGTTCTTC
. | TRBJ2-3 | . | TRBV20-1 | CSAKTDTQYF | TGCAGTGCAAAAACAGATACGCAGTATTTT
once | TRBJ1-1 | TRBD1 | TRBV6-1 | CASRDRELNTEAFF | TGTGCCAGCAGGGACAGGGAGTTGAACACTGAAGCTTTCTTT
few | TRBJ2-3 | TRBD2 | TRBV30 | CAWSRLAGGLLTDTQYF | TGTGCCTGGAGTAGGCTAGCGGGGGGCCTTCTCACAGATACGCAGTATTTT
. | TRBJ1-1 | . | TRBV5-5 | CASKVGGTEAFF | TGTGCCAGTAAGGTAGGGGGCACTGAAGCTTTCTTT
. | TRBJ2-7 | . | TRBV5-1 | CASSLETSYEQYF | TGCGCCAGCAGCTTGGAGACTTCCTACGAGCAGTACTTC
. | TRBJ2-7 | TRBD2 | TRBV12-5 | CASGFIARLAGGPGPKGQYF | TGTGCTAGTGGTTTTATAGCTCGGCTAGCGGGGGGGCCGGGCCCGAAAGGGCAGTACTTC
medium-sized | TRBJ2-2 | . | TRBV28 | CASSLEVFGELFF | TGTGCCAGCAGTTTGGAGGTCTTTGGGGAGCTGTTTTTT
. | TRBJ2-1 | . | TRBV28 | CASSLLGGLSYNEQFF | TGTGCCAGCAGTTTATTGGGGGGGCTTTCCTACAATGAGCAGTTCTTC
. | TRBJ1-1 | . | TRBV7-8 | CASSLEARWGGENTEAFF | TGTGCCAGCAGCTTAGAGGCCCGCTGGGGAGGAGAAAACACTGAAGCTTTCTTT
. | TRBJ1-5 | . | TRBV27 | CASSRTGNSNQPQHF | TGTGCCAGCAGTCGCACAGGTAATAGCAATCAGCCCCAGCATTTT
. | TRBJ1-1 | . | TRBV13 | CASSLLDEAFF | TGTGCCAGCAGCTTATTAGATGAAGCTTTCTTT
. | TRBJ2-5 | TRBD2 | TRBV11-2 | CASIAGGQETQYF | TGTGCCAGCATAGCGGGGGGACAAGAGACCCAGTACTTC
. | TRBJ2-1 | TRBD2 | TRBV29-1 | CSVEGAAGGSYNEQFF | TGCAGCGTTGAAGGGGCGGCGGGGGGATCCTACAATGAGCAGTTCTTC
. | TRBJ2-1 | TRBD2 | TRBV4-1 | CASSQDRLAGGLNEQFF | TGCGCCAGCAGCCAAGACCGACTAGCGGGGGGGCTTAATGAGCAGTTCTTC
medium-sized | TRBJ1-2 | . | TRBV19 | CASSPLGGSYGYTF | TGTGCCAGTAGTCCCCTGGGCGGTAGCTATGGCTACACCTTC
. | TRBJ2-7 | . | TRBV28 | CASSLGVPHEQYF | TGTGCCAGCAGTTTGGGGGTCCCCCACGAGCAGTACTTC
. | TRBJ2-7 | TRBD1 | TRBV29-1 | CSVELSGQGSYEQYF | TGCAGCGTTGAATTGTCCGGACAGGGGTCCTACGAGCAGTACTTC
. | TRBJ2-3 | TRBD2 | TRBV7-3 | CASSLNPGLAGRDTDTQYF | TGTGCCAGCAGCTTAAATCCGGGACTAGCGGGGAGAGACACAGATACGCAGTATTTT
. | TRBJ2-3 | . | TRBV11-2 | CASSLIRVDTQYF | TGTGCCAGCAGCTTAATTAGGGTAGATACGCAGTATTTT
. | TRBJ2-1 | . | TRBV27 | CASSSTSSYNEQFF | TGTGCCAGCAGTTCCACCTCCTCCTACAATGAGCAGTTCTTC
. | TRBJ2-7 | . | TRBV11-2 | CASSSAWTDYEQYF | TGTGCCAGCAGCTCAGCATGGACGGACTACGAGCAGTACTTC
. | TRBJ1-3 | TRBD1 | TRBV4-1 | CASSQDATGGGYF | TGCGCCAGCAGCCAAGATGCGACAGGGGGAGGCTATTTT
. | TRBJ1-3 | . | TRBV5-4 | CASSQDPSGNTIYF | TGTGCCAGCAGCCAGGACCCCTCTGGAAACACCATATATTTT
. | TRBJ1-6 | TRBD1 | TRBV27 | CASSTDRGRNSPLHF | TGTGCCAGCAGTACCGACAGGGGGCGGAATTCACCCCTCCACTTT
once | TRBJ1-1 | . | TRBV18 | CASSPPGVTNTEAFF | TGTGCCAGCTCACCACCGGGGGTTACGAACACTGAAGCTTTCTTT
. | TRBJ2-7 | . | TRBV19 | CASSFRRQVTYEQYF | TGTGCCAGTAGTTTTCGACGACAGGTAACCTACGAGCAGTACTTC
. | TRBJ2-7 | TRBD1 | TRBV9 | CASSGDRTYEQYF | TGTGCCAGCAGCGGGGACAGGACCTACGAGCAGTACTTC
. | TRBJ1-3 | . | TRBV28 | CASSFGVGSTIYF | TGTGCCAGCAGTTTCGGTGTCGGAAGCACCATATATTTT
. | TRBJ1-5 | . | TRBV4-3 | CASSQDTGYYQPQHF | TGCGCCAGCAGCCAAGATACAGGATATTATCAGCCCCAGCATTTT
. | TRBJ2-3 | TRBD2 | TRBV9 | CASSVGLAGAGLADTQYF | TGTGCCAGCAGCGTAGGGCTAGCGGGGGCGGGATTGGCAGATACGCAGTATTTT
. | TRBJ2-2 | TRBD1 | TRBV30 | CAWDPGTGRAGELFF | TGTGCCTGGGACCCGGGGACAGGGAGAGCCGGGGAGCTGTTTTTT